These 10 T cell receptor beta chains share one sample of origin, sequenced in a study of blood T cell repertoires in COVID-19. The protocol was immunoSEQ multiplex PCR, while the TCRdb copy is restricted to in-frame clones and leaves out a portion. The repertoire holds tens of thousands of clones, approximately 73% seen once, with about 6.4% in the top ten. Sequences were obtained from peripheral blood. These receptors all stem from a woman between 50 and 59 years old with active or convalescent COVID-19.

The chain joins TRBV6-4 to TRBJ2-3; possible D gene TRBD2, 5 bases. Deletions cut 5 bases from V and 1 base from J, with 10 bases between. The germline gives CDR1 MRHNA, CDR2 SNTAGT. There are 14 residues in the CDR3. In DNA, the CDR3 is TGTGCCAGCAGTCCCGGACTGGGCACAGATACGCAGTATTTT. Its translation: CASSPGLGTDTQYF.

In its sample, this clone was seen once. A much larger clone sits a single nucleotide away, making a read error possible. The sample carries other DNA sequences with the same CDR3. The V call is TRBV6-2 or TRBV6-3, the J call TRBJ1-5; 9 bases agree with TRBD1. Germline CDR1 reads MNHEY; CDR2 reads SVGEGT. The CDR3 sequence is 19 residues long. Losses at the gene ends were 4 bases for V and 6 bases for J; bases not matched to a gene: 19. The CDR3 nucleotides are TGTGCCAGCAGTTCTCAGGGAAACAGGGGGCTTAGCGTGCGTCAGCCCCAGCATTTT. As protein: CASSSQGNRGLSVRQPQHF.

This clone was detected once. The chain carries TRBV6-5 and TRBJ1-2; the D is unclear. The CDR3 extends over 12 amino acids. Trimming shortened V by 1 base and J by 14 bases, and 14 bases separated the two germline ends. Germline CDR1 reads MNHEY; CDR2 reads SVGAGI. The CDR3: CASSYFSGKATF. The CDR3 nucleotides are TGTGCCAGCAGTTACTTCTCCGGGAAAGCGACCTTC.

This sequence joins TRBV4-3 and TRBJ2-2; TRBD2 might be the D (5 bases). The CDR3 has 15 amino acids. Trimming pared 3 bases from V and 5 bases from J, leaving 13 bases between. The germline gives CDR1 LGHNA, CDR2 YSLEER. Here the CDR3 reads CASSQRSPGTGELFF. The CDR3 DNA follows: TGCGCCAGCAGCCAGCGGAGCCCGGGGACCGGGGAGCTGTTTTTT.

The V call is TRBV30, the J call TRBJ2-5; D uncertain. Germline CDR1 and CDR2: GTSNPN and SVGIG (reference sequence). This CDR3 spans 12 amino acids. V shed 2 bases and J shed 5 bases, with 9 bases lying between them. The DNA of the CDR3 is TGTGCCTGGAGTACCCCCCGGGAGACCCAGTACTTC. This codes for CAWSTPRETQYF.

V gene TRBV5-1 combines with J gene TRBJ1-1; 7 positions match TRBD1. The CDR3 runs to 15 residues. CDR1 is SGHRS and CDR2 is YFSETQ in the germline V gene. Trimming at V came to 4 bases and at J to 3 bases, leaving 9 bases not matched to a gene. The CDR3 bases are TGCGCCAGCAGCCGCCGGACAGGCACCGACACTGAAGCTTTCTTT. Its protein is CASSRRTGTDTEAFF.

The rearrangement links TRBV24-1 to TRBJ1-4, with TRBD1 matching 9 bases. This CDR3 is built from 14 residues. The germline V gene encodes CDR1 KGHDR and CDR2 SFDVKD. Losses at the gene ends were 5 bases for V and 8 bases for J; bases not matched to a gene: 5. The CDR3 loop is CATSAGTGSEKLFF. DNA for the CDR3: TGTGCCACCAGTGCCGGGACAGGGAGCGAAAAACTGTTTTTT.

This clone has just a few counts. The V and J genes are TRBV27 and TRBJ2-7; 8 nucleotides agree with TRBD1. The V gene end was trimmed by 8 bases and the J gene end by 5 bases; junction bases not matched to a gene: 11. The CDR3 spans 14 residues. Germline values: CDR1 MNHEY, CDR2 SMNVEV (reference sequence). The CDR3 loop reads CASSDRGPQDEQYF. In nucleotides, the CDR3 is TGTGCCAGCTCAGACAGGGGACCCCAGGACGAGCAGTACTTC.

The chain employs TRBV28 and TRBJ1-2; possibly TRBD1 for D (5 bases). V lost 6 bases, J lost 4 bases, and 12 bases lay in between. Germline CDR1 reads MDHEN; CDR2 reads SYDVKM. The CDR3 runs 13 residues. CDR3 DNA: TGTGCCAGCAGCCGACAGACCAGCTATGGCTACACCTTC. Translated, it gives CASSRQTSYGYTF.

The chain couples TRBV24-1 to TRBJ2-1; a weak D match, TRBD2 (5 bases). The CDR3 length is 12 residues. Trimming shortened V by 2 bases and J by 9 bases, and 7 bases separated the two germline ends. Germline V gene lookup returns CDR1 KGHDR and CDR2 SFDVKD. The CDR3 here is CATSDWGAEQFF. The CDR3 nucleotides read TGTGCCACCAGTGATTGGGGAGCTGAGCAGTTCTTC.